Listed below are T cell receptor beta chains from one sample, sequenced in a study of blood T cell repertoires in COVID-19. The repertoire was sequenced with immunoSEQ multiplex PCR; TCRdb's copy has only in-frame clones and lacks some. The data hold approximately 220,000 clones, with about 83% observed a single time. Sequencing input: PBMCs or T cells enriched from blood (not recorded which). The receptors were gathered from a woman aged 40 to 55 who had been exposed to COVID-19. CDR3s include the opening cysteine and the closing phenylalanine or tryptophan.

V | length | CDR3
TRBV5-1 | 15 | CASSPGTSGNGELFF
TRBV6-6 | 14 | CASSSRSVNTEAFF
TRBV2 | 16 | CASSARLAGGAETQYF
TRBV6-6 | 14 | CASNLGQATDTQYF
TRBV7-3 | 15 | CASSIYGTSINEQFF
TRBV12-5 | 15 | CASGLGDRGQGEQYF
TRBV7-2 | 14 | CASSLGATDYEQYF
TRBV6-5 | 13 | CASKDRADQPQHF
TRBV20-1 | 14 | CSASSGGDNYGYTF
TRBV7-3 | 13 | CASRLSSTGGYTF
TRBV2 | 16 | CASSVELIAGTDTQYF
TRBV15 | 15 | CATSSPGEFNQPQHF